The 21 T cell receptor beta chains listed next were all sequenced from one sample in a study of blood T cell repertoires in COVID-19. Libraries were prepared by immunoSEQ multiplex PCR; TCRdb keeps only in-frame clonotypes and omits some of them. This table has a few hundred thousand clones, more than 70% appearing once. The sequencing input was peripheral blood. All receptors come from a woman between 45 and 60 years old with acute or convalescent COVID-19.

V is TRBV7-3 and J is TRBJ2-3; D unresolved. Germline values: CDR1 SGHTA, CDR2 FQGTGA. CDR3 length equals 13 residues. The germline V and J ends were trimmed by 2 bases and 6 bases, with 9 bases remaining between them. The CDR3 reads CASSLVLGDTQYF. DNA of the CDR3: TGTGCCAGCAGCTTAGTTCTCGGGGATACGCAGTATTTT.

The J gene is TRBJ2-7, the V gene TRBV27; a possible D gene is TRBD2 (5 bases). V lost 3 bases, J lost 5 bases, and 17 bases lay in between. The CDR3 length is 15 residues. CDR1 MNHEY and CDR2 SMNVEV come from the germline V gene (reference sequence). The CDR3 DNA reads TGTGCCAGCAGTTTGCTGGTTGAGGGTCTCGACGAGCAGTACTTC. Encoded protein: CASSLLVEGLDEQYF.

This chain uses TRBV6-1 with TRBJ2-7; D perhaps matches TRBD1 (7 bases). Per germline, CDR1 MNHNS and CDR2 SASEGT. The length of the CDR3 is 15 residues. With 3 bases removed from V and 2 bases from J, the gap between germline ends came to 14 bases. CDR3 amino acids: CASSDVVRGAYEQYF. For the CDR3, the DNA is TGTGCCAGCAGTGATGTGGTCAGGGGGGCCTACGAGCAGTACTTC.

This clone was found once. The rearrangement links TRBV28 to TRBJ1-5; D ambiguous. The length of the CDR3 is 11 residues. CDR1 MDHEN and CDR2 SYDVKM come from the germline V gene. With 6 bases removed from V and 8 bases from J, the gap between germline ends came to 8 bases. The chain's CDR3 is CASRSEEPQHF. The CDR3, as DNA: TGTGCCAGCAGGTCGGAGGAGCCCCAGCATTTT.

J is TRBJ2-7 and V is TRBV5-1; tentative D call: TRBD1 (7 bases). V was clipped by 4 bases and J by 6 bases, with 17 bases between them. The germline V gene has CDR1 SGHRS and CDR2 YFSETQ. The length of the CDR3 is 14 residues. CDR3 loop: CASSPRTGLTEQYF. The CDR3 nucleotides are TGCGCCAGCAGCCCTCGGACAGGACTAACCGAGCAGTACTTC.

The chain has TRBV2 and TRBJ2-2; D gene ambiguous. Looked up from germline, CDR1 is SNHLY and CDR2 is FYNNEI. Trimming removed 6 bases at V and 2 bases at J, with 7 bases between. The CDR3 contains 13 residues. The CDR3 loop reads CASRAENTGELFF. The CDR3 DNA reads as TGTGCCAGCAGGGCGGAAAACACCGGGGAGCTGTTTTTT.

This chain joins TRBV5-1 and TRBJ1-1; 7 positions match TRBD1. The CDR3 consists of 16 residues. After removal of 0 bases from V and 5 bases from J, the junction contained 10 bases not matched to a gene. Germline V gene sequence: CDR1 SGHRS, CDR2 YFSETQ. The CDR3, as DNA: TGCGCCAGCAGCTTGGTCGGGACAGTCCTTCTGACTGAAGCTTTCTTT. Translating gives CASSLVGTVLLTEAFF.

The chain uses TRBV30 and TRBJ1-1, with D hard to call. CDR1 and CDR2 from the germline V gene are GTSNPN and SVGIG (reference sequence). With 3 bases removed from V and 2 bases from J, the gap between germline ends came to 13 bases. The CDR3 has 14 residues. The CDR3 here is CAWRRPGGNTEAFF. The CDR3 bases are TGTGCCTGGAGGAGGCCCGGCGGAAACACTGAAGCTTTCTTT.

The J gene is TRBJ1-4, the V gene TRBV30; a weak D match, TRBD1 (6 bases). CDR3 length: 18 amino acids. The V end was cut by 4 bases, the J end by 5 bases, with 26 bases between. Germline V gives CDR1 GTSNPN, CDR2 SVGIG (reference sequence). CDR3 DNA: TGTGCCTGGACCCGGACAGTCCCGACCATTTTTCCCAATGAAAAACTGTTTTTT. Its protein product is CAWTRTVPTIFPNEKLFF.

The CDR3 DNA reads TGCGCCAGCAGCCCACTCTATAGCAATCAGCCCCAGCATTTT. Encoded protein: CASSPLYSNQPQHF. The chain has TRBV4-3 and TRBJ1-5; D is unclear. The V gene lost 4 bases and the J gene lost 0 bases, with 7 bases spanning the gap. Per the germline V gene, CDR1 is LGHNA and CDR2 is YSLEER. The CDR3 spans 14 residues.

This clone showed up just once. The chain links TRBV28 to TRBJ2-7; 7 bases align to TRBD2. J gave up 7 bases and V 5 bases, and 11 bases lay outside the gene matches. Germline lookup yields CDR1 MDHEN and CDR2 SYDVKM. The CDR3 is 14 residues long. The CDR3, as DNA: TGTGCCAGCAGTAAACTAGCGCTCACGGGAGAGCAGTACTTC. Residues: CASSKLALTGEQYF.

In nucleotides, the CDR3 is TGCGCCAGCAGCTTGAGGCTAGCGGGAGAGGTGGAGACCCAGTACTTC. It specifies CASSLRLAGEVETQYF. This chain uses TRBV5-1 with TRBJ2-5; TRBD2 matches 10 bases. Germline CDR1 SGHRS, CDR2 YFSETQ. V gave up 1 base and J gave up 5 bases; unmatched junction bases: 8. This CDR3 comprises 16 residues.

The V and J genes are TRBV10-3 and TRBJ2-2, with a weak D call TRBD1 (5 bases). CDR3 size: 13 residues. The V and J ends lost 6 bases and 5 bases respectively, with 10 bases between them. Germline V lookup: CDR1 ENHRY, CDR2 SYGVKD. The CDR3 reads CAISLSGTGELFF. In DNA form, the CDR3 reads TGTGCCATCAGCTTATCAGGGACCGGGGAGCTGTTTTTT.

The genes are TRBV7-3 and TRBJ1-6, with TRBD1 matching over 7 bases. CDR1 is SGHTA, CDR2 FQGTGA, per germline. Losses at the gene ends were 4 bases for V and 5 bases for J; bases not matched to a gene: 5. The CDR3 length is 15 residues. The CDR3 sequence: CASSSGGGHNSPLHF. Here the CDR3 DNA reads TGTGCCAGCAGCTCAGGAGGGGGCCATAATTCACCCCTCCACTTT.

This clone was picked up one time. The chain joins TRBV19 to TRBJ2-4, with TRBD2 matching over 9 bases. Losses at the gene ends were 2 bases for V and 0 bases for J; bases not matched to a gene: 5. The CDR3 is 17 residues long. Germline V CDR1 and CDR2: LNHDA, SQIVND (reference sequence). In nucleotides, the CDR3 is TGTGCCAGTAGTATACTGGGACTAGCCAAAGCCAAAAACATTCAGTACTTC. It is translated as CASSILGLAKAKNIQYF.

The rearrangement joins TRBV7-3 to TRBJ2-3; TRBD2 agrees at 7 bases. V shed 5 bases, J shed 6 bases, and the junction held 2 bases outside the gene matches. This CDR3 has 12 residues. The germline V gene encodes CDR1 SGHTA and CDR2 FQGTGA. The DNA of the CDR3 is TGTGCCAGCAGCCCCGGGGGGGATACGCAGTATTTT. Translated: CASSPGGDTQYF. Looking up the rest from reference TRBV7-3 and TRBJ2-3 gives the full variable domain: GAGVSQTPSNKVTEKGKYVELRCDPISGHTALYWYRQSLGQGPEFLIYFQGTGAADDSGLPNDRFFAVRPEGSVSTLKIQRTERGDSAVYLCASSPGGDTQYFGPGTRLTVL.

This clone was seen just once. The rearrangement uses TRBV2 and TRBJ2-3; D gene unclear. Looked up from germline, CDR1 is SNHLY and CDR2 is FYNNEI. The CDR3 is 16 amino acids. The V gene lost 7 bases and the J gene lost 2 bases, with 19 bases spanning the gap. CDR3 amino acids: CASTQSRVEITDTQYF. As DNA, the CDR3 is TGTGCCAGCACCCAGAGTCGGGTTGAGATCACAGATACGCAGTATTTT. Drawing the rest from reference TRBV2 and TRBJ2-3, the complete variable domain is EPEVTQTPSHQVTQMGQEVILRCVPISNHLYFYWYRQILGQKVEFLVSFYNNEISEKSEIFDDQFSVERPDGSNFTLKIRSTKLEDSAMYFCASTQSRVEITDTQYFGPGTRLTVL.

This sequence joins TRBV7-2 and TRBJ2-1; 11 bases line up with TRBD2. The CDR3 totals 15 residues. With V trimmed by 5 bases and J by 11 bases, 11 bases remained unmatched. CDR1 is SGHTA, CDR2 FQGNSA, per germline. The chain's CDR3 is CASSQLTSGKGKQFF. DNA of the CDR3: TGTGCCAGCAGCCAACTGACTAGCGGGAAGGGTAAGCAGTTCTTC.

The rearrangement links TRBV2 to TRBJ2-1; TRBD2 aligns across 10 bases. Germline CDR1 is SNHLY and CDR2 is FYNNEI. The CDR3 contains 16 residues. J lost 7 bases, V lost 5 bases, and 11 bases had no gene match. CDR3 coding DNA: TGTGCCAGCAGTCAAAAACTAGCGGGACTCTGGAATGAGCAGTTCTTC. Translated, it gives CASSQKLAGLWNEQFF.

This clone has only one observation. V usage is TRBV19 and J usage is TRBJ1-4, with D perhaps TRBD1 (6 bases). CDR3 size: 14 residues. Looked up from germline, CDR1 is LNHDA and CDR2 is SQIVND (reference sequence). Trimming stripped 8 bases from V and 6 bases from J, with 16 bases between. The CDR3 here is CASHRGGLDEKLFF. The CDR3 region has the DNA TGTGCCAGTCATCGGGGGGGGCTCGATGAAAAACTGTTTTTT.

The chain joins TRBV9 to TRBJ2-1; D is perhaps TRBD2 (7 bases). This CDR3 has 20 amino acids. Germline values: CDR1 SGDLS, CDR2 YYNGEE. V was clipped by 0 bases and J by 0 bases, with 22 bases between them. The CDR3 nucleotides are TGTGCCAGCAGCGTAGGGGGGGGCTCGGGAGGACCTAGCTCCTACAATGAGCAGTTCTTC. It encodes CASSVGGGSGGPSSYNEQFF.